This T cell receptor (beta chain) was found in a study of regulatory T cells in long-lasting Graves disease. The length of the CDR3 is 16 residues. The junction had 6 bases not matched to a gene; V was cut back by 5 bases and J by 4 bases. CDR1 is MNHEY and CDR2 is SMNVEV in the germline V gene (reference sequence). This clonotype showed up many times. Time point of the sample: newly diagnosed GD, antithyroid drugs for less than 3 months. With RNA extracted from PBMCs as input, the TCR library was made. TCR beta libraries were built with iRepertoire HTBI primers and Arm-PCR of CDR3 regions. TCRdb analysed the multiplex PCR reads with MiXCR anew, one entry per CDR3 protein. The repertoire holds approximately 540,000 distinct CDR3 sequences, with around 12% as singletons. The sample was also reused in another study, on T cells in Graves' hyperthyroidism and ophthalmopathy. That paper states: First-round RT-PCR targeting the TCR CDR3 was performed with the HTBI primer set. Ophthalmopathy was predicted by the model a median of 6.5 months ahead of onset.

The TCR originated in a woman younger than 45 with Graves disease. Sequenced here: peripheral blood mononuclear cells (PBMCs), sampled at new diagnosis, from a patient treated with antithyroid drugs. The V call is TRBV27, the J call TRBJ2-5; TRBD2 matches 14 bases. The chain's CDR3 is CASSRGLAGDVETQYF. The CDR3 DNA is TGTGCCAGCAGTAGGGGACTAGCGGGAGATGTAGAGACCCAGTACTTC.